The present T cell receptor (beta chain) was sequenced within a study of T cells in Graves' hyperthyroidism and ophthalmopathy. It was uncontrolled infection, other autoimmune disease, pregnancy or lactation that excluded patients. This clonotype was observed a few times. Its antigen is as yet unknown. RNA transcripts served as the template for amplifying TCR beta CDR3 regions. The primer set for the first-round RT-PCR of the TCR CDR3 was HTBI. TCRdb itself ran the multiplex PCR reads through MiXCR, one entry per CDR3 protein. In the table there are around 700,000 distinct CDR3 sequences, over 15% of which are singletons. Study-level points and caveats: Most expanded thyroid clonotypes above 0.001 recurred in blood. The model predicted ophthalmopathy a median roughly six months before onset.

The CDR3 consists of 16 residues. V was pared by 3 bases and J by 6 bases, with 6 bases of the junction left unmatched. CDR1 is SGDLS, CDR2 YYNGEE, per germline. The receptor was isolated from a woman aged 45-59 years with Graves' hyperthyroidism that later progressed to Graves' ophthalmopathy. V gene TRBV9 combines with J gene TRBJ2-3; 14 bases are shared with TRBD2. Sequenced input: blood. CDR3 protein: CASSASGLAGEDTQYF. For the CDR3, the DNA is TGTGCCAGCAGCGCCTCGGGACTAGCGGGGGAGGATACGCAGTATTTT.